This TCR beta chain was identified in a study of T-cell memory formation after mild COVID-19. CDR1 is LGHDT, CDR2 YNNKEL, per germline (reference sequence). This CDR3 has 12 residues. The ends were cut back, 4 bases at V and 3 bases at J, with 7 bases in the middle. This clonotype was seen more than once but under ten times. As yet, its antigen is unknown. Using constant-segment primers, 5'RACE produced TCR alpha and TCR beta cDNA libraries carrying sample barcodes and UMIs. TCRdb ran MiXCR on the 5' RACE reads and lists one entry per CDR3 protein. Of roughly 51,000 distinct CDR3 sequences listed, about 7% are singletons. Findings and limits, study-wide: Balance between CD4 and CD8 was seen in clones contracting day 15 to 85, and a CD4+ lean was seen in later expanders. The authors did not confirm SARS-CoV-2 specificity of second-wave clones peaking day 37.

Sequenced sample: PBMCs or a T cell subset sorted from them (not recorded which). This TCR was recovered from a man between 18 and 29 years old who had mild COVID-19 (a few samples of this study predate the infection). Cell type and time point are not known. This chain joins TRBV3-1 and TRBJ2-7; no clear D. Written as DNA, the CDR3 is TGTGCCAGCAGCCTATCTGTCTACGAGCAGTACTTC. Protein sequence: CASSLSVYEQYF.